The clone carrying this T cell receptor beta chain was observed at least ten times. The target antigen is unknown. CDR3 regions of TCR beta were amplified from RNA transcripts. HTBI primers were used in a first-round RT-PCR, which preceded a second-round multiplex PCR. TCRdb itself ran the multiplex PCR reads through MiXCR, one entry per CDR3 protein. This repertoire shows hundreds of thousands of distinct CDR3 sequences, roughly 21% found once; its top ten account for roughly 3%. These data come from a study of Graves' ophthalmopathy and Graves' hyperthyroidism. Study observations and caveats: Between ophthalmopathy and stable hyperthyroidism, a 13-signature model drew a separation with nearly 90% sensitivity and about 80% specificity.

This CDR3 contains 14 residues. Germline CDR1 is MGHDK and CDR2 is SYGVNS. The V and J ends lost 2 bases and 5 bases respectively, with 9 bases between them. Clinical symptoms, serum thyroxine, TRAb, thyroid ultrasound and orbital computed tomography were relied on for diagnosis. This TCR was sampled from a woman aged 18-30 years with stable Graves' hyperthyroidism. The gene calls are TRBV25-1 and TRBJ2-2; a possible D gene is TRBD2 (5 bases). Sequenced material: peripheral blood. The CDR3 coding sequence is TGTGCCAGCAGTGAACCCGAGGGTACCGGGGAGCTGTTTTTT. This encodes CASSEPEGTGELFF.